This T cell receptor (beta chain) was retrieved from a study of T cells in Graves' hyperthyroidism and ophthalmopathy. Researchers amplified the TCR beta CDR3 regions from RNA transcripts. With the HTBI primer set, the TCR CDR3 went through a first round of RT-PCR. TCRdb itself ran the multiplex PCR reads through MiXCR, one entry per CDR3 protein. The repertoire holds over 650,000 distinct CDR3 sequences, with about 45% as singletons. Germline V gives CDR1 SGDLS, CDR2 YYNGEE. V dropped 4 bases and J dropped 3 bases, with 19 bases sitting between them. The CDR3 is made up of 16 amino acids. Uncontrolled infection, other autoimmune disease, pregnancy or lactation excluded patients. Clinical symptoms, serum thyroxine, TRAb, thyroid ultrasound and orbital computed tomography informed diagnoses.

The clonotype comes from an adult man with Graves' disease, either hyperthyroidism or ophthalmopathy (not recorded which). The sample comprised peripheral blood or thyroid tissue (not recorded which). This chain connects TRBV9 to TRBJ2-5; D assignment may be TRBD1 or TRBD2 (6 bases each). The CDR3 region has the DNA TGTGCCAGCAGCCCCAAAGAGGGGGGAATAAAAGAGACCCAGTACTTC. Its translation: CASSPKEGGIKETQYF.